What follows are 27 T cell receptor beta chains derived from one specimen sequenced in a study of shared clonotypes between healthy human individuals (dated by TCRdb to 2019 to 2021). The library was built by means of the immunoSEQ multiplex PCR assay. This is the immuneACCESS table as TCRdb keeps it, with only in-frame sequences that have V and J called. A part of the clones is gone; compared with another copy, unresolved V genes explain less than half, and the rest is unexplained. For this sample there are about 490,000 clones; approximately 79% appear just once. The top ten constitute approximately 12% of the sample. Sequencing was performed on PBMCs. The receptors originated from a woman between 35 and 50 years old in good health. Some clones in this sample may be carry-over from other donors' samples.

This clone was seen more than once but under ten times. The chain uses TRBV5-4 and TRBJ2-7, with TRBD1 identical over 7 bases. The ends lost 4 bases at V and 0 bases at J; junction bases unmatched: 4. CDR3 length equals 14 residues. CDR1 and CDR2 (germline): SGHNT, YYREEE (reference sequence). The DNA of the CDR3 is TGTGCCAGCAGCATAGGACAGGTCTCCTACGAGCAGTACTTC. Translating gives CASSIGQVSYEQYF.

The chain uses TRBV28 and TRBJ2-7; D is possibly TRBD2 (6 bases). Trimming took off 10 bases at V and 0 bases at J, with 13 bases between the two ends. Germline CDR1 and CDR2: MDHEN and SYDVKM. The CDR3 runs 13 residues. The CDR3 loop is CATLAGTSYEQYF. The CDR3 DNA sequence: TGTGCCACGTTGGCGGGGACCTCCTACGAGCAGTACTTC.

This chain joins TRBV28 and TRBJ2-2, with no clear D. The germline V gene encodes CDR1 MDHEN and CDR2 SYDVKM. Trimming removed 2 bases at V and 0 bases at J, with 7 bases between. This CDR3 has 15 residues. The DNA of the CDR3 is TGTGCCAGCAGTTTAGGCAAGTCGAACACCGGGGAGCTGTTTTTT. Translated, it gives CASSLGKSNTGELFF.

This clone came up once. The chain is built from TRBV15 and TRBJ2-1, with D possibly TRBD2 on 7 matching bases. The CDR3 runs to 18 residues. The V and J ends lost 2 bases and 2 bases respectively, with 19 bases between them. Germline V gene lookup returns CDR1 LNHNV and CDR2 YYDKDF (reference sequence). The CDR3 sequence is CATSRPHRASGAYNEQFF. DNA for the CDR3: TGTGCCACCAGCAGACCCCACAGGGCTAGCGGAGCCTACAATGAGCAGTTCTTC.

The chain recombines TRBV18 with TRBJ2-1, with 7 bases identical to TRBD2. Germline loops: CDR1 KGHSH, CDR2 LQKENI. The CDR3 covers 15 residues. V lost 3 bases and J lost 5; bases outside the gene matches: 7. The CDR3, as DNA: TGTGCCAGCTCACCGAGTGGCGGGAGAGACAATGAGCAGTTCTTC. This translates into CASSPSGGRDNEQFF.

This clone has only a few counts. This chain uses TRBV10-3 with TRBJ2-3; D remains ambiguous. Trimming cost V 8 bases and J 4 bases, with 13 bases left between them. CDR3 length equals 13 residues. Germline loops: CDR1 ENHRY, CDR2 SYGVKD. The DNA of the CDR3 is TGTGCCATCCGGTGGGAAGGCGCAGATACGCAGTATTTT. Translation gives CAIRWEGADTQYF.

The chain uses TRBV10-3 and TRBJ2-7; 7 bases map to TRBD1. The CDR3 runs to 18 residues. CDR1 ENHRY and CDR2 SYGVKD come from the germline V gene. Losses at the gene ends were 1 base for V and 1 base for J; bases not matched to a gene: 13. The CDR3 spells CAISELATGVSISYEQYF. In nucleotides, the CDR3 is TGTGCCATCAGTGAGTTGGCAACAGGGGTTAGTATATCCTACGAGCAGTACTTC.

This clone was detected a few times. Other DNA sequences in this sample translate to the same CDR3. The DNA for the CDR3 is TGCAGTGCTAGGGTCACTGAAGCTTTCTTT. Its protein is CSARVTEAFF. This sequence joins TRBV20-1 and TRBJ1-1; no clear D gene. The CDR3 runs 10 residues. From germline, CDR1 is DFQATT and CDR2 SNEGSKA (reference sequence). Deletions cut 3 bases from V and 4 bases from J, with 3 bases between.

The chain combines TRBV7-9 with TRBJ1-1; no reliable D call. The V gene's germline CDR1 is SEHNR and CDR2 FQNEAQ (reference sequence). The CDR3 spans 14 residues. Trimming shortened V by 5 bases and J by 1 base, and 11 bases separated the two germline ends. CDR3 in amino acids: CASSHGRENTEAFF. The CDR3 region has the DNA TGTGCCAGCAGCCACGGACGGGAGAACACTGAAGCTTTCTTT.

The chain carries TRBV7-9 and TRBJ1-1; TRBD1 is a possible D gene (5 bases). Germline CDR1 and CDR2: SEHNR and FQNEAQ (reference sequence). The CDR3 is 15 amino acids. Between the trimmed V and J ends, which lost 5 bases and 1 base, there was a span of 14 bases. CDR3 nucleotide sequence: TGTGCCAGCAGCCCACCGGGTGACAGGAACACTGAAGCTTTCTTT. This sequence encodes CASSPPGDRNTEAFF.

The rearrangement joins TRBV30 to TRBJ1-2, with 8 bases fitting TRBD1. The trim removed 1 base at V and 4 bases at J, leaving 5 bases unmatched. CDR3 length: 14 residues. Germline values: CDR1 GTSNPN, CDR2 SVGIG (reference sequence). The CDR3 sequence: CAWSGTGRVYGYTF. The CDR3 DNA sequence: TGTGCCTGGAGTGGGACAGGGAGGGTCTATGGCTACACCTTC.

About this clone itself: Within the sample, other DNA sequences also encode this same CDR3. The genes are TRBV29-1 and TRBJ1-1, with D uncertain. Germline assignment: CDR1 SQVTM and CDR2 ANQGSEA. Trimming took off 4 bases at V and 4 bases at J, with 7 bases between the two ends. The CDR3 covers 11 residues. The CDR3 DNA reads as TGCAGCGTTGGAAGAGGCACTGAAGCTTTCTTT. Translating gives CSVGRGTEAFF.

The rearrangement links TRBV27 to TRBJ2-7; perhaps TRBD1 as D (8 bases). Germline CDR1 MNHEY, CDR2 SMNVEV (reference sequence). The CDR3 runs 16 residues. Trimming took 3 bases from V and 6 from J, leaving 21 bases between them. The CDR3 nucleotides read TGTGCCAGCAGTTTCTCTTACAGGGGGGGTTTAGGCGAGCAGTACTTC. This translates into CASSFSYRGGLGEQYF.

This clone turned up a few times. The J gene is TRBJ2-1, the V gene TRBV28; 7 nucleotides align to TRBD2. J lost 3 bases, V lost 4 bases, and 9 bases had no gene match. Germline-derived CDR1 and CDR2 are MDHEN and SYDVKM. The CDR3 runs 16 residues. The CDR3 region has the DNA TGTGCCAGCAGTTACAGTGGCGGGGGAGGCTACAATGAGCAGTTCTTC. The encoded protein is CASSYSGGGGYNEQFF.

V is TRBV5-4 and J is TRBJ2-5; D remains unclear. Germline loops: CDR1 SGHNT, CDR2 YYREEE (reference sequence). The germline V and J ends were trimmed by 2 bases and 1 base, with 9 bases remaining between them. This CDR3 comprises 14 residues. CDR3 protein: CASSFSVGQETQYF. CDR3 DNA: TGTGCCAGCAGCTTCTCTGTAGGCCAAGAGACCCAGTACTTC.

Here the CDR3 DNA reads TGTGCCAGCAGCTTAGGGGGATTGGAGGCTTTCTTT. As protein: CASSLGGLEAFF. The chain couples TRBV11-2 to TRBJ1-1, with D unresolved. The CDR3 extends over 12 amino acids. The ends were cut back, 1 base at V and 11 bases at J, with 11 bases in the middle. In germline, CDR1 is SGHAT, CDR2 FQNNGV.

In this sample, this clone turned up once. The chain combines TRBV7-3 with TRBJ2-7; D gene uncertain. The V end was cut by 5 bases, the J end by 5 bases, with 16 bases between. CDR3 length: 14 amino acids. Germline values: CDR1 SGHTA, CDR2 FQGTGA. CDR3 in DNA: TGTGCCAGCAGCCTCTCCGGGCCCACGGACGAGCAGTACTTC. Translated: CASSLSGPTDEQYF.

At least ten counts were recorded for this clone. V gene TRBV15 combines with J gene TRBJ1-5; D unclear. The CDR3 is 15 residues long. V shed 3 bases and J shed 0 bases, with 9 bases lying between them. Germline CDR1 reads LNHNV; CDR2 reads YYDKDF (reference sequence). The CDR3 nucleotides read TGTGCCACCAGCAGGAATCTCGATAGCAATCAGCCCCAGCATTTT. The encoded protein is CATSRNLDSNQPQHF.

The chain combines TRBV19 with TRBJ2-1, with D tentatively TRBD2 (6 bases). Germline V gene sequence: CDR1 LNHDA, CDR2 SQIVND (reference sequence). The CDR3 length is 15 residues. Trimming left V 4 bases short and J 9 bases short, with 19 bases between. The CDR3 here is CASSRGDFRTSEQFF. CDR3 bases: TGTGCCAGTAGTAGAGGGGACTTCCGCACCAGTGAGCAGTTCTTC. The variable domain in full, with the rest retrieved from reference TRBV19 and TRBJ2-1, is DGGITQSPKYLFRKEGQNVTLSCEQNLNHDAMYWYRQDPGQGLRLIYYSQIVNDFQKGDIAEGYSVSREKKESFPLTVTSAQKNPTAFYLCASSRGDFRTSEQFFGPGTRLTVL.

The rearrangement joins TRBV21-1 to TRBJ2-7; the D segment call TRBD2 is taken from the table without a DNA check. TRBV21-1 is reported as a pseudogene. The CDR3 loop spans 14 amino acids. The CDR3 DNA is TGTGCCAGCAGCGAAAAAGACTCCGAGCACGAGCAGTACTTC. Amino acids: CASSEKDSEHEQYF.

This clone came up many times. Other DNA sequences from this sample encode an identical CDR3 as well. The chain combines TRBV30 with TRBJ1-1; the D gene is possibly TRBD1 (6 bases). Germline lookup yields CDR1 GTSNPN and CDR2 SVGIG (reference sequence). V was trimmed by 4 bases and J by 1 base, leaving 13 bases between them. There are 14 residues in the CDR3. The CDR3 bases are TGTGCCTGGAAAGCGGGACATCGGAACACTGAAGCTTTCTTT. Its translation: CAWKAGHRNTEAFF. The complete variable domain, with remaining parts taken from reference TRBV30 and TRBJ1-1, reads SQTIHQWPATLVQPVGSPLSLECTVEGTSNPNLYWYRQAAGRGLQLLFYSVGIGQISSEVPQNLSASRPQDRQFILSSKKLLLSDSGFYLCAWKAGHRNTEAFFGQGTRLTVV.

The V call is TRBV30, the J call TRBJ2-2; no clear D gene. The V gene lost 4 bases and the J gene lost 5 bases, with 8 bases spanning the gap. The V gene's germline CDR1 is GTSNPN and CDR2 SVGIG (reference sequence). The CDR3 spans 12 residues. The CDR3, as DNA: TGTGCCTGGATGGTGGAGACCGGGGAGCTGTTTTTT. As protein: CAWMVETGELFF.

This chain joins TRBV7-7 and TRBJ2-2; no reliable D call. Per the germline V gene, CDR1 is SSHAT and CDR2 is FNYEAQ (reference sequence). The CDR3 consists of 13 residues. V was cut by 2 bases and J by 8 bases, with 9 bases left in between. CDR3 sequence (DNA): TGTGCCAGCAGCTTATCTGGAGAAGGGGAGCTGTTTTTT. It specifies CASSLSGEGELFF.

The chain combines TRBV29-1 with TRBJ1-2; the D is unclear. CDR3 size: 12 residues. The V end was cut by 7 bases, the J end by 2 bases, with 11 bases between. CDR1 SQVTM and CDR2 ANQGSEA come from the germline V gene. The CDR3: CSGLLRNYGYTF. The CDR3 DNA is TGCAGCGGACTCCTGCGGAACTATGGCTACACCTTC.

The CDR3 nucleotides are TGTGCCAGCAGCCCAGAGGGACTAGGGAGTTGGCAGTACTTC. Translating it yields CASSPEGLGSWQYF. The chain employs TRBV7-8 and TRBJ2-7, with 8 bases that match TRBD2. The CDR3 totals 14 residues. Germline loops: CDR1 SGHVS, CDR2 FQNEAQ. J gave up 9 bases and V 5 bases, and 12 bases lay outside the gene matches.

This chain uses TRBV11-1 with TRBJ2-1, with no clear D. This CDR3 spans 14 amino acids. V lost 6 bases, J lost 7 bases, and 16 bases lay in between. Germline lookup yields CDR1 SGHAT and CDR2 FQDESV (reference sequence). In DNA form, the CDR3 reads TGTGCCAGCAGGAAAAACTCGCAGGCAAATGAGCAGTTCTTC. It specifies CASRKNSQANEQFF.

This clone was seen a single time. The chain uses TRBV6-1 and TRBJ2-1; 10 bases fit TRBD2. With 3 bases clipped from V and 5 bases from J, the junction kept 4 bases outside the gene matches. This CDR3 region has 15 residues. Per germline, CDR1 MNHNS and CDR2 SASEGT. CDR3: CASSDLAGVHNEQFF. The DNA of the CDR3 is TGTGCCAGCAGTGACCTAGCGGGAGTGCACAATGAGCAGTTCTTC.